Listed below are T cell receptor beta chains from one sample, sequenced in a study of blood T cells in healthy people across ages. TCRdb re-called the 5' RACE reads with MiXCR, one entry per CDR3 protein. The sample lists fewer than 1,000,000 distinct CDR3 sequences; approximately 48% were seen once. Sequencing was carried out using blood. Receptors were obtained from a man aged 55-75 years in good health. Each CDR3 is given without its conserved first and last residue. A row's size may be missing; if present it is once, few, many or a size class.

V	size	J	CDR3
TRBV28	few	TRBJ2-7	ASSPRGQGYEQY
TRBV15	.	TRBJ2-5	ATSRTSTGLTETQY
TRBV12-3/TRBV12-4	few	TRBJ2-1	ASSSRGGRFDEQF
TRBV20-1	.	TRBJ1-2	SAREGQGVGGYT
TRBV7-3	.	TRBJ2-4	ASSLTTDRIKNIQY
TRBV18	few	.	ASSPPARVYEQY
TRBV6-6	.	TRBJ2-5	ASSYLVLSGTGETQY
TRBV7-2	.	TRBJ2-4	ASSLARGLVNIQY
TRBV6-6	few	TRBJ1-2	ASSHDRGKSYGYT
TRBV7-9	few	TRBJ2-5	ASRTSGGPETQY
TRBV6-1	.	TRBJ2-7	ASSTPGGAYEQY
TRBV5-6	.	TRBJ2-3	ASSFPGQGSTDTQY
TRBV4-3	.	TRBJ2-5	ASIQDRGHGETQY
TRBV10-3	few	TRBJ2-1	AISWDYNEQF
TRBV28	.	TRBJ2-5	ASSIRTSGGYQETQY
TRBV18	few	TRBJ2-7	ASSPSGGDSYEQY
TRBV15	.	TRBJ2-3	ATSRGALAGATDTQY
TRBV6-6	few	TRBJ2-7	ANSYMSKYEQY
TRBV7-8	.	.	ASSLKLLRETQY
TRBV29-1	many	TRBJ1-2	SVRALSGYGYT
TRBV5-5	.	TRBJ2-7	ASSGNRDTEQY
TRBV4-1	.	TRBJ2-7	ASRTGDGTGGVSYEQY
TRBV12-3/TRBV12-4	.	TRBJ1-4	ASSLAPGISGDEKLF
TRBV11-2	.	.	ASSLDTGQASSYNEQY
TRBV7-3	.	.	ASSPSGVVGETQY
TRBV6-4	.	TRBJ1-2	ASRPTGQGYYGYT
TRBV6-2/TRBV6-3	few	TRBJ2-6	ASSSATSGGANVLT
TRBV20-1	once	TRBJ1-4	SARGGPANNEKLF
TRBV6-5	.	TRBJ1-1	ASSYETGREGTEAF
TRBV27	few	TRBJ2-3	ASSFIGTDTQY
TRBV5-5	few	TRBJ2-4	ASSFPRGAIEAEY
TRBV12-3/TRBV12-4	many	TRBJ2-7	ASSLGGVYEQY
TRBV4-1	.	TRBJ1-2	ASSQARGNMVGYT